The entry that follows covers one T cell receptor beta chain sequence. This specimen comes from a study of T-cell reconstitution after alpha-beta-depleted transplantation in children. Preparing the TCRbeta library involved the use of unique molecular identifiers. TCRdb re-called the PCR reads with MiXCR, one entry per CDR3 protein. The sample shows some 640,000 distinct CDR3 sequences, roughly 17% of them seen only once. The J segment lost 3 bases and the V segment lost 0 bases, leaving 3 bases of the junction unmatched. Germline V gives CDR1 SGHVS, CDR2 FQNEAQ. The length of the CDR3 is 15 residues. Specimen: PBMCs from the stem cell graft donor, collected from the stem cell graft. The rearrangement joins TRBV7-8 to TRBJ2-7, with TRBD2 identical over 9 bases. This receptor was obtained from a human donor who donated a stem cell graft to a child with acute myeloid leukemia. The CDR3 here is CASSLASSGDYEQYF. CDR3 coding DNA: TGTGCCAGCAGCTTAGCTTCTAGCGGGGACTACGAGCAGTACTTC.